The next 25 T cell receptor beta chains were all read from a single sample in a study of blood T cell repertoires in COVID-19. Repertoires were generated with immunoSEQ multiplex PCR, while TCRdb's copy carries only in-frame clones and drops some. The profile covers some 30,000 clones, with roughly 89% appearing a single time and approximately 49% taken by the ten largest. The sample consisted of peripheral blood. These receptors all stem from a human donor with acute or convalescent COVID-19. The donor label of this sample is uncertain.

The V call is TRBV5-4, the J call TRBJ2-7; 8 bases align to TRBD1. Germline trimming cut 6 bases from V and 5 bases from J; bases unmatched to any gene: 10. This CDR3 is 14 amino acids long. From germline, CDR1 is SGHNT and CDR2 YYREEE (reference sequence). CDR3 region: CASTDRQGADEQYF. CDR3 coding DNA: TGTGCCAGCACCGACCGGCAGGGGGCGGACGAGCAGTACTTC.

The V gene is TRBV10-3, the J gene TRBJ2-1; 9 bases match TRBD1. Germline V gene sequence: CDR1 ENHRY, CDR2 SYGVKD. This CDR3 contains 15 residues. J gave up 7 bases and V 4 bases, and 8 bases lay outside the gene matches. The CDR3 loop is CAISGNRGLENEQFF. In nucleotides, the CDR3 is TGTGCCATCAGTGGGAACAGGGGGCTGGAAAATGAGCAGTTCTTC.

The chain joins TRBV27 to TRBJ1-3; D is uncertain. Looked up from germline, CDR1 is MNHEY and CDR2 is SMNVEV (reference sequence). V dropped 6 bases and J dropped 5 bases, with 26 bases sitting between them. This CDR3 contains 18 residues. The CDR3 bases are TGTGCCAGCAGCCTAAAGGCGAAAGCACAGTATGGTAGAAACACCATATATTTT. Its protein is CASSLKAKAQYGRNTIYF.

The rearrangement joins TRBV10-3 to TRBJ1-6; no reliable D call. The germline V and J ends were trimmed by 10 bases and 5 bases, with 15 bases remaining between them. Per the germline V gene, CDR1 is ENHRY and CDR2 is SYGVKD. The CDR3 has 14 residues. The CDR3, as DNA: TGTGCCACCAGCCGGTCTATAAATAATTCACCCCTCCACTTT. Translating it yields CATSRSINNSPLHF.

The chain has TRBV6-5 and TRBJ1-3; D is perhaps TRBD1 (5 bases). Per germline, CDR1 MNHEY and CDR2 SVGAGI. Deletions cut 5 bases from V and 4 bases from J, with 9 bases between. The CDR3 is made up of 13 amino acids. CDR3 sequence (DNA): TGTGCCAGCAGTACCCGGACAGGAAACACCATATATTTT. Translation gives CASSTRTGNTIYF.

This clone was observed once. V is TRBV3-1 (or the pseudogene TRBV3-2) and J is TRBJ1-6; no definite D call. This CDR3 is built from 14 residues. V was clipped by 2 bases and J by 8 bases, with 10 bases between them. Germline CDR1 is LGHDT and CDR2 is YNNKEL (reference sequence). The CDR3 region has the DNA TGTGCCAGCAGCCAAAACCGGCGGGATTCACCCCTCCACTTT. Residues: CASSQNRRDSPLHF.

The chain recombines TRBV5-1 with TRBJ2-1; D possibly corresponds to TRBD2 (6 bases). The CDR3 extends over 16 amino acids. V lost 0 bases and J lost 7, with 17 bases in between. Germline V gene data show CDR1 as SGHRS and CDR2 as YFSETQ. Here the CDR3 DNA reads TGCGCCAGCAGCTTGGAGGGCCGACCGGGGAGGAATGAGCAGTTCTTC. This translates into CASSLEGRPGRNEQFF. Together with reference TRBV5-1 and TRBJ2-1, the CDR3 gives the full variable domain: KAGVTQTPRYLIKTRGQQVTLSCSPISGHRSVSWYQQTPGQGLQFLFEYFSETQRNKGNFPGRFSGRQFSNSRSEMNVSTLELGDSALYLCASSLEGRPGRNEQFFGPGTRLTVL.

The chain has TRBV15 and TRBJ2-1, with 8 nucleotides matching TRBD2. The CDR3 runs to 14 residues. With V trimmed by 0 bases and J by 7 bases, 2 bases remained unmatched. CDR1 and CDR2 (germline): LNHNV, YYDKDF (reference sequence). This CDR3 reads CATSRDRGGNEQFF. Here the CDR3 DNA reads TGTGCCACCAGCAGAGATCGGGGGGGAAATGAGCAGTTCTTC.

The chain combines TRBV18 with TRBJ1-3; 11 bases are a match to TRBD1. Trimming removed 1 base from V and 8 bases from J; junction bases left unmatched: 4. Per germline, CDR1 KGHSH and CDR2 LQKENI. This CDR3 contains 15 residues. CDR3 sequence (DNA): TGTGCCAGCTCACCACTCGGGACAGGGGGAGACACCATATATTTT. This gives the protein CASSPLGTGGDTIYF.

This sequence joins TRBV7-2 and TRBJ2-3, with a possible D match to TRBD2 (6 bases). Germline values: CDR1 SGHTA, CDR2 FQGNSA. V was clipped by 4 bases and J by 0 bases, with 11 bases between them. The CDR3 sequence is 15 residues long. The CDR3 DNA follows: TGTGCCAGCAGCTCCCGCCGGGGGAGCACAGATACGCAGTATTTT. Translated: CASSSRRGSTDTQYF.

This clone appeared a single time. The genes are TRBV9 and TRBJ1-2; 7 positions agree with TRBD1. The CDR3 has 15 residues. V shed 1 base and J 7 bases; nucleotides not matched to a gene: 10. Germline V gene lookup returns CDR1 SGDLS and CDR2 YYNGEE. CDR3 sequence: CASSVSGQLFFGYTF. DNA for the CDR3: TGTGCCAGCAGCGTATCGGGACAGTTGTTTTTTGGCTACACCTTC. The variable domain in full, completed from reference TRBV9 and TRBJ1-2, reads DSGVTQTPKHLITATGQRVTLRCSPRSGDLSVYWYQQSLDQGLQFLIQYYNGEERAKGNILERFSAQQFPDLHSELNLSSLELGDSALYFCASSVSGQLFFGYTFGSGTRLTVV.

As DNA, the CDR3 is TGTGCCAGCAGCCCGGGGACAGACTCTGGAAACACCATATATTTT. This gives the protein CASSPGTDSGNTIYF. The chain carries TRBV11-3 and TRBJ1-3; 7 positions match TRBD1. Looked up from germline, CDR1 is SGHNT and CDR2 is YENEEA. J was trimmed by 0 bases and V by 5 bases; bases with no gene match: 4. CDR3 length: 15 residues.

The genes are TRBV19 and TRBJ2-5; TRBD2 matches at 10 bases. The CDR3 consists of 15 residues. Looked up from germline, CDR1 is LNHDA and CDR2 is SQIVND (reference sequence). V trimming: 5 bases; J trimming: 5 bases; junction bases outside the gene matches: 8. The DNA for the CDR3 is TGTGCCAGTAGTGTCACCGGGACTAGCGTGGAGACCCAGTACTTC. This translates into CASSVTGTSVETQYF.

The chain links TRBV24-1 to TRBJ2-7; a weak D match, TRBD1 (6 bases). The germline V gene has CDR1 KGHDR and CDR2 SFDVKD. Trimming took off 3 bases at V and 10 bases at J, with 21 bases between the two ends. The CDR3 has 15 amino acids. The DNA for the CDR3 is TGTGCCACCAGTGATGGGGGCAGAATGGGCACGAGACAGTACTTC. It codes for CATSDGGRMGTRQYF.

This chain uses TRBV2 with TRBJ2-2; 7 positions match TRBD1. The V gene's germline CDR1 is SNHLY and CDR2 FYNNEI. CDR3 length: 18 residues. The junction had 14 bases not matched to a gene; V was cut back by 5 bases and J by 2 bases. The CDR3 loop reads CASSHLSRTGINTGELFF. CDR3 in DNA: TGTGCCAGCAGTCACCTTTCCCGGACAGGAATTAACACCGGGGAGCTGTTTTTT.

This clone was observed once. The genes are TRBV6-5 and TRBJ1-1, with 9 bases fitting TRBD1. Germline CDR1 reads MNHEY; CDR2 reads SVGAGI. V lost 0 bases to trimming and J lost 4 bases; unmatched junction nucleotides: 3. This CDR3 has 15 residues. The CDR3 region is CASSYSGQGGTEAFF. The CDR3 DNA reads TGTGCCAGCAGTTACTCGGGACAGGGCGGCACTGAAGCTTTCTTT.

This clone has just a few counts. The V call is TRBV5-4, the J call TRBJ2-7, with D perhaps TRBD2 (6 bases). This CDR3 spans 17 amino acids. Germline CDR1 is SGHNT and CDR2 is YYREEE (reference sequence). The V and J ends lost 3 bases and 5 bases respectively, with 24 bases between them. CDR3 sequence (DNA): TGTGCCAGCAGCTCCCGCGGGTTAGGAGGGCCATCCCACGAGCAGTACTTC. Translated: CASSSRGLGGPSHEQYF.

The genes are TRBV3-1 (or the pseudogene TRBV3-2) and TRBJ1-2; D not resolved. Per the germline V gene, CDR1 is LGHDT and CDR2 is YNNKEL (reference sequence). The CDR3 has 18 residues. V lost 1 base to trimming and J lost 4 bases, with 22 bases between them. CDR3 DNA sequence: TGTGCCAGCAGCCAAGGTGTTAGGTCGTCAGGCCGAATCTATGGCTACACCTTC. This gives the protein CASSQGVRSSGRIYGYTF.

The chain has TRBV14 and TRBJ2-5; the D is unclear. V dropped 0 bases and J dropped 1 base, with 12 bases sitting between them. CDR3 length: 16 residues. Germline V lookup: CDR1 SGHDN, CDR2 FVKESK. The CDR3 DNA is TGTGCCAGCAGCCAAGATCAGTACAGCCTCCAAGAGACCCAGTACTTC. It translates to CASSQDQYSLQETQYF.

This clone appeared once. The genes are TRBV7-2 and TRBJ2-4, with a possible D match to TRBD1 (5 bases). The CDR3 spans 13 residues. The V gene lost 4 bases and the J gene lost 8 bases, with 12 bases spanning the gap. Looked up from germline, CDR1 is SGHTA and CDR2 is FQGNSA. CDR3 in amino acids: CASSSQGMYIQYF. The CDR3 DNA is TGTGCCAGCAGCTCCCAGGGAATGTACATTCAGTACTTC. Full variable domain (rest looked up from reference TRBV7-2 and TRBJ2-4): GAGVSQSPSNKVTEKGKDVELRCDPISGHTALYWYRQSLGQGLEFLIYFQGNSAPDKSGLPSDRFSAERTGGSVSTLTIQRTQQEDSAVYLCASSSQGMYIQYFGAGTRLSVL.

The gene calls are TRBV11-2 and TRBJ2-7; a possible D gene is TRBD2 (7 bases). The CDR3 length is 14 residues. V was trimmed by 2 bases and J by 5 bases, leaving 13 bases between them. CDR1 is SGHAT and CDR2 is FQNNGV in the germline V gene. The CDR3 region is CASSLLGGGNEQYF. CDR3 coding DNA: TGTGCCAGCAGCTTACTAGGGGGGGGCAACGAGCAGTACTTC.

V gene TRBV28 combines with J gene TRBJ1-2, with D perhaps matching TRBD1 (6 bases). The V gene's germline CDR1 is MDHEN and CDR2 SYDVKM. CDR3 length equals 13 residues. V gave up 5 bases and J gave up 6 bases, with 13 bases separating them. The CDR3 region is CASSGLDRNGYTF. For the CDR3, the DNA is TGTGCCAGCAGTGGCTTGGACAGAAATGGCTACACCTTC.

The chain recombines TRBV14 with TRBJ1-6; weak D call: TRBD1 (5 bases). The V end lost 2 bases, the J end lost 11 bases, and 10 bases lay between the germline ends. Germline CDR1 and CDR2: SGHDN and FVKESK. The CDR3 loop spans 13 amino acids. Here the CDR3 reads CASSQIRATPLHF. CDR3 in DNA: TGTGCCAGCAGCCAAATCAGGGCAACACCCCTCCACTTT.

J is TRBJ2-3 and V is TRBV10-2; the match to TRBD2 covers 11 bases. CDR3 length: 19 residues. Germline V gene sequence: CDR1 WSHSY, CDR2 SAAADI. With 3 bases clipped from V and 2 bases from J, the junction kept 13 bases outside the gene matches. DNA for the CDR3: TGCGCCAGCAGTGATACAGCGTACGGGACTAGCGGTAACACAGATACGCAGTATTTT. Translation gives CASSDTAYGTSGNTDTQYF.

The gene calls are TRBV28 and TRBJ1-1; no clear D. This CDR3 contains 13 residues. V lost 8 bases and J lost 1, with 11 bases in between. Germline V gene data show CDR1 as MDHEN and CDR2 as SYDVKM. CDR3 region: CASRVLGNTEAFF. The CDR3 nucleotides are TGTGCCAGCCGGGTCCTCGGGAACACTGAAGCTTTCTTT.